Sequencing of this T cell receptor (beta chain) was carried out in a study of regulatory dendritic cells for organ transplantation. Findings and limits, study-wide: Naive T cells showed high diversity, memory cells less, memory CD8+ least. Considerable individual heterogeneity was seen in alloreactive memory CD8+ T cells. Resting memory CD8+ T cells held the most alloreactive clonotypes.

J gave up 0 bases and V 5 bases, and 12 bases lay outside the gene matches. Germline V gives CDR1 MDHEN, CDR2 SYDVKM. There are 18 residues in the CDR3. Turning to this clone: Its target is not known.

Profiled with immunoSEQ multiplex PCR; TCRdb holds only in-frame clones, not every one. The sample has 4,500 to 6,500 clones, more than 55% seen once. This rearrangement joins TRBV28 to TRBJ1-4, with 7 bases aligning to TRBD1. The source of this sequence is a human donor in good health. Sequencing was performed on memory CD8+ T cells from blood. Specified subset: CD45RO+ memory T cells. Here the CDR3 reads CASSPPGTALATNEKLFF. The CDR3 region has the DNA TGTGCCAGCAGTCCACCTGGGACAGCTCTAGCAACTAATGAAAAACTGTTTTTT.